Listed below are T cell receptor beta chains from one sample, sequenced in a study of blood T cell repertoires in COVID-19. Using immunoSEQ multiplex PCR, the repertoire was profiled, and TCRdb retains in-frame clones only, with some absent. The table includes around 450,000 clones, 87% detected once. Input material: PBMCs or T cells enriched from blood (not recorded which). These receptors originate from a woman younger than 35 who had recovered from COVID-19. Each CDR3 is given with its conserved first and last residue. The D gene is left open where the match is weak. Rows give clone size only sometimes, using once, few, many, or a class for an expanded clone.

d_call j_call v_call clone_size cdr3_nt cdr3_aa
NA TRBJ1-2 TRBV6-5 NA TGTGCCAGCAGTCCCCCCAAGGGGGTGGATGGCTACACCTTC CASSPPKGVDGYTF
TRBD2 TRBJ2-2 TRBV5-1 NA TGCGCCAGCAGCTTGGAGGGGACTAGCGGGGGGCGGAACACCGGGGAGCTGTTTTTT CASSLEGTSGGRNTGELFF
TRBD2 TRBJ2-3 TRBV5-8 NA TGTGCCAGCAGCACGGGACTAGCGGGGACAGATACGCAGTATTTT CASSTGLAGTDTQYF
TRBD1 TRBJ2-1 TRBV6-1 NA TGTGCCAGCAGTGAGCAGGGGGTGAATGAGCAGTTCTTC CASSEQGVNEQFF
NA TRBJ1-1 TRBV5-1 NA TGCGCCAGCAGCTTGTTAGGGGTGGGGACTGAAGCTTTCTTT CASSLLGVGTEAFF
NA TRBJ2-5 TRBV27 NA TGTGCCAGCAGTTTACGCTTCCTACAAGAGACCCAGTACTTC CASSLRFLQETQYF
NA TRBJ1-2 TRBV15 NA TGTGCCACCAGCAGAGTAGGCTTCGAGTGGACAGATTATGGCTACACCTTC CATSRVGFEWTDYGYTF
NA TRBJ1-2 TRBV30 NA TGTGCCTGGAGTGTCAGGTCTTGGGCCCAGGGTAAAGCTAACTATGGCTACACCTTC CAWSVRSWAQGKANYGYTF
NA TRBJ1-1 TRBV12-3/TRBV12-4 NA TGTGCCAGCAGCCTAGACGATGAAGCTTTCTTT CASSLDDEAFF
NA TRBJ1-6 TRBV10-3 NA TGTGCCATCAGTGAGTCTCGAGAGGGGGATAGTTCACCCCTCCACTTT CAISESREGDSSPLHF
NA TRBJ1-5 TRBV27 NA TGTGCCAGCAGTTTAGGGCAGAAGCAGCCCCAGCATTTT CASSLGQKQPQHF
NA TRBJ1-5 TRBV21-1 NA TGTGCCAGCAGCCCCCCGGACAGGGTAAATCAGCCCCAGCATTTT CASSPPDRVNQPQHF
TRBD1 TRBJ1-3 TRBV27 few TGTGCCAGCAGTTTATCGAGAAGACAGGGGCAAACTGGAAACACCATATATTTT CASSLSRRQGQTGNTIYF
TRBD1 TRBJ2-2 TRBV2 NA TGTGCCAGCAGTGGGGACAGATTCACCGGGGAGCTGTTTTTT CASSGDRFTGELFF
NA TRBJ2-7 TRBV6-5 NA TGTGCCAGCAGTTACTCATCGGGATCCTACGAGCAGTACTTC CASSYSSGSYEQYF
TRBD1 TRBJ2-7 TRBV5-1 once TGCGCCAGCAGCGCAGGGACAGGGGGCTACGAGCAGTACTTC CASSAGTGGYEQYF
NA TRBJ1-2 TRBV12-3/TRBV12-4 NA TGTGCCAGCAGTTTAGGACTTAGCTATGGCTACACCTTC CASSLGLSYGYTF
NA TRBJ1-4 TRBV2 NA TGTGCCAGCAGTGATGTCCTCTCCGCGACTAATGAAAAACTGTTTTTT CASSDVLSATNEKLFF
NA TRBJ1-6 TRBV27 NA TGTGCCAGCAGTTTATTTGCAGGGCCCTCCTATAATTCACCCCTCCACTTT CASSLFAGPSYNSPLHF
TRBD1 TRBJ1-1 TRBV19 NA TGTGCCGCAACCGGTGTGGCACAGGGGTTTCCCACTGAAGCTTTCTTT CAATGVAQGFPTEAFF
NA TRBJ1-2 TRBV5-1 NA TGCGCCAGCAGCTTGCCCTCGTCGGGGACAAATAAGAACTATGGCTACACCTTC CASSLPSSGTNKNYGYTF
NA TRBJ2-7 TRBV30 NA TGTGCCTGGAGTCCCCAGGCAGGGAAGGGGCAGTACTTC CAWSPQAGKGQYF
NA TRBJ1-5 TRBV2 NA TGTGCCAGCAAACAGGGAATGGATCAGCCCCAGCATTTT CASKQGMDQPQHF
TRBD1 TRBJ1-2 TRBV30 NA TGTGCCTGGAGTCCCTCGACAGGGAACTATGGCTACACCTTC CAWSPSTGNYGYTF
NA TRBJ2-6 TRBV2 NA TGTGCCAGCAGTAGGGGCCTCTCTGGGGCCAACGTCCTGACTTTC CASSRGLSGANVLTF
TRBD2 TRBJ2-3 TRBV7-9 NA TGTGCCAGCAGCCCAGGACTAGCGGGGGATACGCAGTATTTT CASSPGLAGDTQYF
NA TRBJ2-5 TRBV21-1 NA TGTGCCAGCAGCACCGGAGTGAAAGAGACCCAGTACTTC CASSTGVKETQYF
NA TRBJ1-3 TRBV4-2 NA TGTGCCAGCAGCCTAGAGGCAGGTCAAGGAAACACCATATATTTT CASSLEAGQGNTIYF
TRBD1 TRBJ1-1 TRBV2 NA TGTGCCAGCAGTGATCGGGACAGGCCGAACACTGAAGCTTTCTTT CASSDRDRPNTEAFF
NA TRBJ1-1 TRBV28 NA TGTGCCAGCCAGTTGGGGAACCCCGCGGCGGGGAACACTGAAGCTTTCTTT CASQLGNPAAGNTEAFF
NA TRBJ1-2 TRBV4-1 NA TGCGCCAGCAGCCAGCTATCCCAGGGGAGGGACTATGGCTACACCTTC CASSQLSQGRDYGYTF
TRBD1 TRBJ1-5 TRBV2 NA TGTGCCAGCAGTGAAAACGTAGGGGGCAGTCAGCCCCAGCATTTT CASSENVGGSQPQHF
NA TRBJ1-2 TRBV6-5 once TGTGCCAGCAAAAGGACGGGGAACTATGGCTACACCTTC CASKRTGNYGYTF
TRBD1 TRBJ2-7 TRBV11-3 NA TGTGCCAGCAGCTCACTCCGGGACAGTTCCTACGAGCAGTACTTC CASSSLRDSSYEQYF
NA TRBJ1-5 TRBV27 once TGTGCCAGCAGAAAAACTTCCGGTAGTTATAGCAATCAGCCCCAGCATTTT CASRKTSGSYSNQPQHF
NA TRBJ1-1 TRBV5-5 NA TGTGCCAGCAGCTTGGCCGGGGTGGTCACTGAAGCTTTCTTT CASSLAGVVTEAFF
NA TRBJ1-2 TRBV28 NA TGTGCCATAATACATCAAGGGGGGGCCCGAGGCTACACCTTC CAIIHQGGARGYTF
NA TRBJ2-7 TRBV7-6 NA TGTGCCAGCAGCTTAGGGGGGCAGGGTAGCTACGAGCAGTACTTC CASSLGGQGSYEQYF
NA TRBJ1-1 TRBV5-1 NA TGCGCCAGCAGCCACGAACGACAGAACACTGAAGCTTTCTTT CASSHERQNTEAFF
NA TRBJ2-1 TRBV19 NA TGTGCCAGTAGTCTTAGAGGAAGTAGCTCCTACAATGAGCAGTTCTTC CASSLRGSSSYNEQFF
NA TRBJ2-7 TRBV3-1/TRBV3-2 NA TGTGCCAGCAGCCAAGATGAGGGCCTCGGGCGCGAGCAGTACTTC CASSQDEGLGREQYF
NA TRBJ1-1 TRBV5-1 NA TGCGCCAGCAGCCTGGATGGGGGGTCGACTGAAGCTTTCTTT CASSLDGGSTEAFF
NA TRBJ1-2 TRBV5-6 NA TGTGCCAGCAGCACCGACGAGGATGGCTACACCTTC CASSTDEDGYTF
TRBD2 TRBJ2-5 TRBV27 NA TGTGCCAGCAGTTTAAAAAAGGGGAGGGCGGGGGACCTCCAAGAGACCCAGTACTTC CASSLKKGRAGDLQETQYF
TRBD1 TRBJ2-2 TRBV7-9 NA TGTGCCAGCAGCCTAGGACAGGGGAACACCGGGGAGCTGTTTTTT CASSLGQGNTGELFF
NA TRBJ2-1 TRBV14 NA TGTGCCAGCAGCCAAGATGACGGCGGGATGAGATACAATGAGCAGTTCTTC CASSQDDGGMRYNEQFF
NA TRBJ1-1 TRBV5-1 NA TGCGCCAGCAGCCACCGTTACTCGAACACTGAAGCTTTCTTT CASSHRYSNTEAFF
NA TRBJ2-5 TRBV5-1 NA TGCGCCAGCAGCCCCTCACGGGGGGCCCGAGAGACCCAGTACTTC CASSPSRGARETQYF
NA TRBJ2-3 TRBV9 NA TGTGCCAGCAGCGTAGCAACCAGGGGTGATACGCAGTATTTT CASSVATRGDTQYF
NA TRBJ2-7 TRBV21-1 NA TGTGCCAGCAGCAAAGTTATCAGTTACGAGCAGTACTTC CASSKVISYEQYF
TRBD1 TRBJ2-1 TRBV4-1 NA TGCGCCAGCAGCCTCAACTACAGGGGGCGATGGAATGAGCAGTTCTTC CASSLNYRGRWNEQFF
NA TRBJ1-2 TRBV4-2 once TGTGCCAGCAGCCCCTCTACCGGACTCTATGGCTACACCTTC CASSPSTGLYGYTF
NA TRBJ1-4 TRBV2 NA TGTGCCAGCAGGGTCACAGTGGCAACTAATGAAAAACTGTTTTTT CASRVTVATNEKLFF
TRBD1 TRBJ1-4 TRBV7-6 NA TGTGCCAGCAGCCTTGCGACAGGGAGAACTAATGAAAAACTGTTTTTT CASSLATGRTNEKLFF
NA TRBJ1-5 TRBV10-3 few TGTGCCATTACTACAGGGAACGATCAGCCCCAGCATTTT CAITTGNDQPQHF
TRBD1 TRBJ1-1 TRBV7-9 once TGTGCCAGCAGCCGAGACAGGGGGGACACTGAAGCTTTCTTT CASSRDRGDTEAFF
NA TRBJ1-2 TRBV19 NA TGTGCCAGTAGTATATCTGTTGATGGCTACACCTTC CASSISVDGYTF
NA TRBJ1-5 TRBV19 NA TGTGCCAGTAGGTTCGAGGGTGGCAATCAGCCCCAGCATTTT CASRFEGGNQPQHF
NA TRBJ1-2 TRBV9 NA TGTGCCAGCAGCGTAGGACAGTTCTATGGCTACACCTTC CASSVGQFYGYTF
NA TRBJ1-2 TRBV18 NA TGTGCCAGCTCACCACCCCTCGACGGACAGCTTAACTATGGCTACACCTTC CASSPPLDGQLNYGYTF